This TCR beta chain was profiled in a study of cytomegalovirus exposure and HLA in healthy donors. Study outcomes and limitations: The authors listed some 150 TCR beta chains as cytomegalovirus-associated.

The PCR used 60 Vbeta and 13 Jbeta primers. Using immunoSEQ multiplex PCR, the repertoire was profiled, and TCRdb retains in-frame clones only, with some absent. The sample includes tens of thousands of clones. The V end lost 3 bases, the J end lost 0 bases, and 8 bases lay between the germline ends. Germline V lookup: CDR1 LNHDA, CDR2 SQIVND (reference sequence). The CDR3 is 15 amino acids. On this clone itself: The antigen remains unidentified.

The V call is TRBV19, the J call TRBJ1-4; D gene ambiguous. The source of this sequence is a man aged 60-69 years in good health and CMV-seropositive. Sequences were obtained from PBMCs. This CDR3 is CASSISYATNEKLFF. The CDR3 DNA follows: TGTGCCAGTAGTATTTCCTACGCAACTAATGAAAAACTGTTTTTT.